One sample yielded the 24 T cell receptor beta chains listed below, sequenced in a study of T cell responses to AZD1222 COVID-19 vaccine. Sequencing was performed with immunoSEQ multiplex PCR; in TCRdb, only in-frame clones are kept and a portion is missing. In the table there are around 100,000 clones, 88% of which are singletons. The specimen was peripheral blood, collected on day 0 of AZD1222 vaccination. The receptors shown here come from an adult in good health.

The V call is TRBV5-1, the J call TRBJ2-1; 9 nucleotides agree with TRBD1. The CDR3 extends over 20 amino acids. The germline V gene encodes CDR1 SGHRS and CDR2 YFSETQ. J gave up 6 bases and V 0 bases, and 19 bases lay outside the gene matches. CDR3 sequence reads: CASSLGLIGTGRRGSNEQFF. Here the CDR3 DNA reads TGCGCCAGCAGCTTGGGACTAATCGGGACAGGGCGACGAGGGTCCAATGAGCAGTTCTTC.

This clone showed up just once. The gene calls are TRBV7-9 and TRBJ2-5; D might be TRBD1 (6 bases). V dropped 2 bases and J dropped 1 base, with 11 bases sitting between them. This CDR3 region has 15 residues. The germline gives CDR1 SEHNR, CDR2 FQNEAQ (reference sequence). CDR3 sequence: CASSLPGVVQETQYF. The CDR3 region has the DNA TGTGCCAGCAGCTTACCAGGGGTGGTCCAAGAGACCCAGTACTTC.

The rearrangement uses TRBV14 and TRBJ2-7; possibly TRBD2 for D (6 bases). V gave up 1 base and J gave up 7 bases, with 14 bases separating them. Germline-derived CDR1 and CDR2 are SGHDN and FVKESK. The CDR3 is made up of 14 amino acids. The CDR3 protein is CASSQVGGVGEQYF. The CDR3 region has the DNA TGTGCCAGCAGCCAAGTGGGCGGGGTCGGGGAGCAGTACTTC.

The J gene is TRBJ1-2, the V gene TRBV14; possibly TRBD1 for D (5 bases). Germline CDR1 and CDR2: SGHDN and FVKESK. V lost 2 bases, J lost 13 bases, and 11 bases lay in between. The CDR3 covers 11 residues. Written as DNA, the CDR3 is TGTGCCAGCAGCCAACAGGGAAGGGCCACCTTC. Translating gives CASSQQGRATF.

This clone was seen only once. J is TRBJ2-1 and V is TRBV30; TRBD2 matches at 10 bases. V dropped 3 bases and J dropped 7; count of bases not matched to a gene: 9. Germline CDR1 is GTSNPN and CDR2 is SVGIG (reference sequence). The CDR3 runs to 15 residues. In DNA form, the CDR3 reads TGTGCCTGGAGAGCACCGGGACTAGCGATAAATGAGCAGTTCTTC. Translated: CAWRAPGLAINEQFF.

The chain carries TRBV7-8 and TRBJ2-1, with D tentatively TRBD2 (6 bases). The CDR3 consists of 15 residues. Germline CDR1 reads SGHVS; CDR2 reads FQNEAQ. Trimming cost V 5 bases and J 4 bases, with 15 bases left between them. The CDR3 bases are TGTGCCAGCAGCACGGGAGACGCGCGTTACAATGAGCAGTTCTTC. Its protein product is CASSTGDARYNEQFF.

The chain recombines TRBV4-3 with TRBJ1-4; D unresolved. Trimming cost V 0 bases and J 7 bases, with 12 bases left between them. Germline CDR1 reads LGHNA; CDR2 reads YSLEER. This CDR3 has 15 residues. The CDR3 bases are TGCGCCAGCAGCCAAGATTGGCGTGCGAGTGAAAAACTGTTTTTT. Translated: CASSQDWRASEKLFF.

This chain connects TRBV9 to TRBJ1-3; possible D gene TRBD1, 5 bases. The CDR3 has 15 amino acids. V was trimmed by 4 bases and J by 0 bases, leaving 11 bases between them. Germline V gene data show CDR1 as SGDLS and CDR2 as YYNGEE. The CDR3 loop reads CASSSTGFSGNTIYF. CDR3 DNA: TGTGCCAGCAGCTCCACAGGTTTCTCTGGAAACACCATATATTTT.

The J gene is TRBJ2-5, the V gene TRBV19; D not certain. The germline CDR1 and CDR2 sequences are LNHDA and SQIVND (reference sequence). The CDR3 runs 13 residues. Trimming took off 3 bases at V and 9 bases at J, with 14 bases between the two ends. The CDR3 protein is CASSINSERPQYF. CDR3 nucleotides: TGTGCCAGTAGTATTAATTCGGAGCGTCCCCAGTACTTC.

A word on this clone: The junction and the germline gene differ at one end; a read error may be behind it. V usage is TRBV25-1 and J usage is TRBJ2-3, with 7 bases that match TRBD1. This CDR3 has 8 residues. From germline, CDR1 is MGHDK and CDR2 SYGVNS. The CDR3 region is CVGTVRLW. The CDR3 DNA reads as TGTGTGGGGACAGTCCGCCTTTGG.

This rearrangement joins TRBV19 to TRBJ1-5; 9 bases are a match to TRBD1. V was clipped by 4 bases and J by 0 bases; unmatched bases: 1. Looked up from germline, CDR1 is LNHDA and CDR2 is SQIVND (reference sequence). This CDR3 spans 15 amino acids. The CDR3 DNA follows: TGTGCCAGTAGTACACAGGGGGCTAGCAATCAGCCCCAGCATTTT. It translates to CASSTQGASNQPQHF.

This chain joins TRBV18 and TRBJ2-1; 7 nucleotides match TRBD2. V was pared by 6 bases and J by 7 bases, with 9 bases of the junction left unmatched. The germline V gene encodes CDR1 KGHSH and CDR2 LQKENI. The CDR3 has 14 amino acids. The CDR3 region is CASSAQAGRNEQFF. The DNA for the CDR3 is TGTGCCAGCTCTGCCCAAGCGGGACGGAATGAGCAGTTCTTC.

The CDR3 is CASSVESHSYEQYF. CDR3 sequence (DNA): TGTGCCAGCAGCGTAGAGAGTCACTCCTACGAGCAGTACTTC. This chain connects TRBV9 to TRBJ2-7; D gene uncertain. Germline assignment: CDR1 SGDLS and CDR2 YYNGEE. V was trimmed by 0 bases and J by 0 bases, leaving 7 bases between them. The length of the CDR3 is 14 residues. The complete variable domain, with remaining parts taken from reference TRBV9 and TRBJ2-7, reads DSGVTQTPKHLITATGQRVTLRCSPRSGDLSVYWYQQSLDQGLQFLIQYYNGEERAKGNILERFSAQQFPDLHSELNLSSLELGDSALYFCASSVESHSYEQYFGPGTRLTVT.

The genes are TRBV7-2 and TRBJ2-7; the D call may be TRBD1 or TRBD2 (5 bases each). The CDR3 length is 15 residues. CDR1 and CDR2 from the germline V gene are SGHTA and FQGNSA. Trimming shortened V by 7 bases and J by 2 bases, and 18 bases separated the two germline ends. CDR3 in amino acids: CASIDRDHQPYEQYF. CDR3 DNA sequence: TGTGCCAGCATCGACCGGGACCATCAACCCTACGAGCAGTACTTC.

V and J are TRBV7-9 and TRBJ2-7; the D gene is possibly TRBD2 (5 bases). V was pared by 4 bases and J by 4 bases, with 20 bases between. CDR3 length equals 16 residues. CDR1 is SEHNR, CDR2 FQNEAQ, per germline (reference sequence). As DNA, the CDR3 is TGTGCCAGCAGCTCCCTCGGAGGAGCGGCCTCATACGAGCAGTACTTC. Residues: CASSSLGGAASYEQYF.

This clone occurred a few times. This chain links TRBV30 with TRBJ1-2; no reliable D call. Deletions cut 8 bases from V and 1 base from J, with 14 bases between. Germline loops: CDR1 GTSNPN, CDR2 SVGIG (reference sequence). This CDR3 comprises 13 residues. The CDR3 DNA follows: TGTGCCGGAATCGGGAGTATTAACTATGGCTACACCTTC. This codes for CAGIGSINYGYTF.

The V call is TRBV5-1, the J call TRBJ1-1, with TRBD1 matching 7 bases. The trim removed 0 bases at V and 5 bases at J, leaving 4 bases unmatched. The CDR3 has 14 amino acids. Germline V gives CDR1 SGHRS, CDR2 YFSETQ. CDR3 nucleotides: TGCGCCAGCAGCTTGGAGGGGGCATGGACTGAAGCTTTCTTT. This codes for CASSLEGAWTEAFF.

The chain recombines TRBV7-6 with TRBJ1-2; D is ambiguous. The CDR3 is made up of 12 amino acids. Germline V gene lookup returns CDR1 SGHVS and CDR2 FNYEAQ. Trimming cost V 4 bases and J 8 bases, with 11 bases left between them. The CDR3 loop reads CASSSFQEGYTF. The CDR3 nucleotides are TGTGCCAGCAGCTCCTTTCAGGAAGGCTACACCTTC.

This chain uses TRBV6-5 with TRBJ2-5, with D possibly TRBD1 on 6 matching bases. The CDR3 spans 13 residues. V was pared by 6 bases and J by 7 bases, with 15 bases between. Germline V gene data show CDR1 as MNHEY and CDR2 as SVGAGI. The DNA for the CDR3 is TGTGCCAGCAGCCAGACAGGAATATGGACCCAGTACTTC. Encoded protein: CASSQTGIWTQYF.

V usage is TRBV5-1 and J usage is TRBJ2-2; D uncertain. The V end was cut by 0 bases, the J end by 4 bases, with 7 bases between. CDR3 length: 14 amino acids. Per the germline V gene, CDR1 is SGHRS and CDR2 is YFSETQ. CDR3 in amino acids: CASSLGGTTGELFF. The CDR3 DNA is TGCGCCAGCAGCTTGGGTGGAACCACCGGGGAGCTGTTTTTT.

The V and J genes are TRBV4-1 and TRBJ1-5, with TRBD1 as a possible D gene (5 bases). The V end was cut by 0 bases, the J end by 0 bases, with 9 bases between. The CDR3 consists of 16 residues. Germline V gene data show CDR1 as MGHRA and CDR2 as YSYEKL. This CDR3 reads CASSQDQGYSNQPQHF. In nucleotides, the CDR3 is TGCGCCAGCAGCCAAGATCAGGGTTATAGCAATCAGCCCCAGCATTTT.

This clone occurred once. V usage is TRBV19 and J usage is TRBJ1-1; no firm D call. The CDR3 spans 13 residues. V gave up 5 bases and J gave up 4 bases, with 11 bases separating them. Germline-derived CDR1 and CDR2 are LNHDA and SQIVND (reference sequence). CDR3 in DNA: TGTGCCAGTAGTCGCATCCCCCGCACTGAAGCTTTCTTT. Protein product: CASSRIPRTEAFF.

The J gene is TRBJ1-5, the V gene TRBV27, with D perhaps TRBD1 (6 bases). Germline CDR1 reads MNHEY; CDR2 reads SMNVEV (reference sequence). V was clipped by 5 bases and J by 0 bases, with 29 bases between them. CDR3 length equals 21 residues. The CDR3, as DNA: TGTGCCAGCAGTCCAGTTCGTTTGTCAAGGGGGGAGGGCTATAGCAATCAGCCCCAGCATTTT. Its protein product is CASSPVRLSRGEGYSNQPQHF.

The chain links TRBV27 to TRBJ2-6; no clear D gene. The germline gives CDR1 MNHEY, CDR2 SMNVEV (reference sequence). The CDR3 has 13 residues. V was pared by 6 bases and J by 4 bases, with 7 bases between. The CDR3 coding sequence is TGTGCCAGCAGAATCGCCGGGGCCAACGTCCTGACTTTC. It specifies CASRIAGANVLTF.